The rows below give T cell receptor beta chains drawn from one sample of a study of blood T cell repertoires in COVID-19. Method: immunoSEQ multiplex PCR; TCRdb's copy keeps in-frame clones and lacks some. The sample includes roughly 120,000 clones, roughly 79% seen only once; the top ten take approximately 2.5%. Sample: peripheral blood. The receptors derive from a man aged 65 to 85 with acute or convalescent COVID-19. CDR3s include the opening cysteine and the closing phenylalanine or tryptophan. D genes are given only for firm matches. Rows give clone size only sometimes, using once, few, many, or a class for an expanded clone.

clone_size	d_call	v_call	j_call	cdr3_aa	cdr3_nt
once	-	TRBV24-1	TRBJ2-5	CATAKGEQRETQYF	TGTGCCACCGCGAAGGGGGAACAGAGAGAGACCCAGTACTTC
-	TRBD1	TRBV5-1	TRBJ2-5	CASSLGGGTGIQETQYF	TGCGCCAGCAGCTTGGGAGGCGGGACAGGAATACAAGAGACCCAGTACTTC
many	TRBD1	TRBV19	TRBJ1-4	CASSPWTGFVPKGLFF	TGTGCCAGTAGCCCCTGGACAGGTTTTGTCCCTAAGGGACTGTTTTTT
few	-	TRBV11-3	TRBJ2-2	CASSLMGYTGELFF	TGTGCCAGCAGCTTAATGGGCTACACCGGGGAGCTGTTTTTT
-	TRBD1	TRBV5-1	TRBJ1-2	CASRAGGNYGYTF	TGCGCCAGCAGAGCAGGGGGTAACTATGGCTACACCTTC
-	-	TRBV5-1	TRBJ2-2	CASSLNGPGLDGELFF	TGCGCCAGCAGCTTGAATGGTCCGGGATTAGACGGGGAGCTGTTTTTT
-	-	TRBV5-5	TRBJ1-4	CASSLVTGPPNEKLFF	TGTGCCAGCAGCTTGGTAACAGGTCCCCCTAATGAAAAACTGTTTTTT
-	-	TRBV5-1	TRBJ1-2	CASSKQGTGYTF	TGCGCCAGCAGCAAGCAGGGGACGGGCTACACCTTC
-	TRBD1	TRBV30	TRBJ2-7	CAWSGDRGYEQYF	TGTGCCTGGAGTGGGGACAGGGGCTACGAGCAGTACTTC
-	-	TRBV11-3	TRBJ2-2	CASSLQGYAIPENTGELFF	TGTGCCAGCAGCCTCCAGGGCTACGCTATTCCCGAGAACACCGGGGAGCTGTTTTTT
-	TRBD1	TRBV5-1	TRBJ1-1	CASSGRTGNTEAFF	TGCGCCAGCAGCGGCAGGACAGGGAACACTGAAGCTTTCTTT
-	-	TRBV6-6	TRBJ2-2	CASSPYGAGSNTGELFF	TGTGCCAGCAGTCCCTATGGGGCAGGTTCGAACACCGGGGAGCTGTTTTTT
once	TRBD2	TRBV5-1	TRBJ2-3	CASSLAPSGGTDTQYF	TGCGCCAGCAGCTTGGCCCCCAGCGGGGGGACAGATACGCAGTATTTT
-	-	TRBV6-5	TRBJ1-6	CASSYSWQVWAPLHF	TGTGCCAGCAGTTACTCCTGGCAGGTCTGGGCACCCCTCCACTTT
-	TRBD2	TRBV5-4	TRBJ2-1	CASSMAVLAGAGNEQFF	TGTGCCAGCAGCATGGCTGTTCTAGCGGGGGCGGGGAATGAGCAGTTCTTC
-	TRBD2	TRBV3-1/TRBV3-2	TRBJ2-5	CASSQGIPAGGQETQYF	TGTGCCAGCAGCCAAGGAATCCCAGCGGGGGGCCAAGAGACCCAGTACTTC
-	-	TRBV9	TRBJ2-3	CASSVGTQSTDTQYF	TGTGCCAGCAGCGTAGGGACTCAAAGCACAGATACGCAGTATTTT
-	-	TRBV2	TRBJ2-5	CASSVEETQYF	TGTGCCAGCAGTGTGGAGGAGACCCAGTACTTC
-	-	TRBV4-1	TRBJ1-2	CASSHLTAANYGYTF	TGCGCCAGCAGCCATCTGACAGCAGCTAACTATGGCTACACCTTC
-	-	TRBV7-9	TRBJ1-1	CASSLEITANTEAFF	TGTGCCAGCAGCTTAGAGATTACAGCGAACACTGAAGCTTTCTTT